Many counts were recorded for the clone carrying this T cell receptor (beta chain). The sample comes from a study of regulatory T cells in long-lasting Graves disease. The CDR3 covers 14 residues. The V and J ends lost 1 base and 3 bases respectively, with 9 bases between them. CDR1 and CDR2 (germline): SGHAT, FQNNGV. The TCR beta library used iRepertoire HTBI primers with Arm-PCR amplification of CDR3. TCRdb recomputed calls from the multiplex PCR reads with MiXCR, one row per CDR3 protein. The repertoire holds some 500,000 distinct CDR3 sequences, with about 13% as singletons. Indicated time point: newly diagnosed GD, antithyroid drugs for less than 3 months. There was RNA extracted from PBMCs, and the TCR library was made from it. In addition, the sample was reused for a study of T cells in Graves' hyperthyroidism and ophthalmopathy.

Source: peripheral blood mononuclear cells (PBMCs), taken at new diagnosis, from a patient treated with antithyroid drugs. The sequence was obtained from a man aged 25 to 40 with Graves disease. V gene TRBV11-2 combines with J gene TRBJ1-1; D not resolved. The CDR3 DNA reads as TGTGCCAGCAGCTTAGCGTGGAGGGACACTGAAGCTTTCTTT. This codes for CASSLAWRDTEAFF. Filled out from reference TRBV11-2 and TRBJ1-1, the complete variable domain reads EAGVAQSPRYKIIEKRQSVAFWCNPISGHATLYWYQQILGQGPKLLIQFQNNGVVDDSQLPKDRFSAERLKGVDSTLKIQPAKLEDSAVYLCASSLAWRDTEAFFGQGTRLTVV.